These 22 T cell receptor beta chains came from one sample sequenced in a study of blood T cell repertoires in COVID-19. The table came from immunoSEQ multiplex PCR; TCRdb's copy has only in-frame clones and leaves some out. The sample carries 200,000 to 300,000 clones, 88% recorded once. The sequenced material came from PBMCs or T cells enriched from blood (not recorded which). The receptors shown here come from a woman between 35 and 50 years old with acute COVID-19.

V and J are TRBV19 and TRBJ1-6, with D possibly matching TRBD1 (5 bases). The CDR3 runs 15 residues. V was shortened by 4 bases and J by 1 base, with 8 bases between the two germline ends. Germline CDR1 LNHDA, CDR2 SQIVND (reference sequence). CDR3 region: CASSTGLSYNSPLHF. The CDR3 DNA sequence: TGTGCCAGTAGTACGGGACTTTCCTATAATTCACCCCTCCACTTT.

This chain joins TRBV11-3 and TRBJ2-2; possible D gene TRBD1, 5 bases. The germline gives CDR1 SGHNT, CDR2 YENEEA. CDR3 length: 18 amino acids. Between the trimmed V and J ends, which lost 1 base and 5 bases, there was a span of 20 bases. The CDR3 DNA is TGTGCCAGCAGCTTAGGCACAGGCTTTGGGATAAGGACCGGGGAGCTGTTTTTT. It encodes CASSLGTGFGIRTGELFF.

V gene TRBV24-1 combines with J gene TRBJ2-3; 9 bases map to TRBD2. CDR1 is KGHDR and CDR2 is SFDVKD in the germline V gene. V dropped 3 bases and J dropped 0; count of bases not matched to a gene: 6. CDR3 length equals 17 residues. CDR3 DNA sequence: TGTGCCACCAGTGATGTGAATAGCGGGGGTAGCACAGATACGCAGTATTTT. Amino acid sequence: CATSDVNSGGSTDTQYF.

This clone was seen a single time. J is TRBJ1-6 and V is TRBV3-1 (or the pseudogene TRBV3-2), with unresolved D. The CDR3 has 15 amino acids. V lost 3 bases, J lost 4 bases, and 10 bases lay in between. CDR1 and CDR2 from the germline V gene are LGHDT and YNNKEL (reference sequence). For the CDR3, the DNA is TGTGCCAGCAGCCAGGGCTTACAATATAATTCACCCCTCCACTTT. As protein: CASSQGLQYNSPLHF.

The chain is built from TRBV7-9 and TRBJ2-7, with D possibly being TRBD1 (5 bases). CDR1 is SEHNR and CDR2 is FQNEAQ in the germline V gene (reference sequence). V was clipped by 4 bases and J by 3 bases, with 10 bases between them. This CDR3 has 13 residues. The CDR3 region is CASSSRQIYEQYF. CDR3 DNA sequence: TGTGCCAGCAGCTCCCGACAGATCTACGAGCAGTACTTC. The complete variable domain, with remaining parts taken from reference TRBV7-9 and TRBJ2-7, reads DTGVSQNPRHKITKRGQNVTFRCDPISEHNRLYWYRQTLGQGPEFLTYFQNEAQLEKSRLLSDRFSAERPKGSFSTLEIQRTEQGDSAMYLCASSSRQIYEQYFGPGTRLTVT.

This clone was found once. The same CDR3 also results from other DNA sequences found in this sample. V is TRBV4-1 and J is TRBJ1-2; the D gene is possibly TRBD1 (5 bases). V shed 6 bases and J shed 2 bases, with 10 bases lying between them. The CDR3 has 13 residues. The germline CDR1 and CDR2 sequences are MGHRA and YSYEKL. The CDR3 DNA is TGCGCCAGCAGTTTGACAGCGAACTATGGCTACACCTTC. This gives the protein CASSLTANYGYTF.

The chain combines TRBV27 with TRBJ1-4; 8 nucleotides agree with TRBD1. CDR1 is MNHEY, CDR2 SMNVEV, per germline (reference sequence). Trimming removed 3 bases from V and 4 bases from J; junction bases left unmatched: 7. The CDR3 extends over 16 amino acids. CDR3 residues: CASSFAGTGYNEKLFF. For the CDR3, the DNA is TGTGCCAGCAGTTTTGCAGGGACAGGTTATAATGAAAAACTGTTTTTT.

V and J are TRBV19 and TRBJ1-5; 8 bases line up with TRBD1. This CDR3 is built from 14 residues. The trim removed 6 bases at V and 5 bases at J, leaving 6 bases unmatched. Germline values: CDR1 LNHDA, CDR2 SQIVND (reference sequence). The CDR3 here is CASRAGTGYQPQHF. For the CDR3, the DNA is TGTGCCAGTAGAGCCGGGACAGGCTATCAGCCCCAGCATTTT.

This clone was counted a single time. CDR3 region: CASSPAGVRRETQYF. The CDR3, as DNA: TGTGCCAGCAGCCCAGCGGGGGTCCGCCGGGAGACCCAGTACTTC. This chain uses TRBV3-1 (or the pseudogene TRBV3-2) with TRBJ2-5; TRBD2 matches 8 bases. The length of the CDR3 is 15 residues. Germline V gives CDR1 LGHDT, CDR2 YNNKEL (reference sequence). V shed 4 bases, J shed 5 bases, and the junction held 9 bases outside the gene matches.

The CDR3 here is CASSYLSGTGFQSRGYTF. CDR3 DNA: TGTGCCAGCAGTTACTTATCCGGGACAGGGTTCCAGTCACGGGGCTACACCTTC. The genes are TRBV6-2 or TRBV6-3 and TRBJ1-2, with 9 bases identical to TRBD1. The junction had 17 bases not matched to a gene; V was cut back by 1 base and J by 8 bases. Germline assignment: CDR1 MNHEY and CDR2 SVGEGT. CDR3 size: 18 residues.

The J gene is TRBJ1-2, the V gene TRBV19, with D possibly TRBD1 on 5 matching bases. V lost 8 bases and J lost 2, with 15 bases in between. Germline V CDR1 and CDR2: LNHDA, SQIVND (reference sequence). This CDR3 comprises 14 residues. CDR3 sequence reads: CASYAGPPNYGYTF. CDR3 in DNA: TGTGCCAGTTACGCGGGACCTCCGAACTATGGCTACACCTTC.

This chain links TRBV19 with TRBJ1-1; 12 bases match TRBD1. Germline CDR1 and CDR2: LNHDA and SQIVND (reference sequence). J lost 5 bases, V lost 5 bases, and 6 bases had no gene match. The CDR3 is 15 residues long. CDR3 loop: CASSLGTGGKTEAFF. The CDR3 bases are TGTGCCAGTAGTCTCGGGACAGGGGGCAAAACTGAAGCTTTCTTT.

The chain links TRBV5-6 to TRBJ1-2; D is ambiguous. Germline lookup yields CDR1 SGHDT and CDR2 YYEEEE. V dropped 0 bases and J dropped 3 bases, with 9 bases sitting between them. The CDR3 loop spans 14 amino acids. The CDR3 loop is CASSLDRGHYGYTF. CDR3 nucleotide sequence: TGTGCCAGCAGCTTGGATCGGGGTCACTATGGCTACACCTTC.

This chain uses TRBV4-1 with TRBJ1-2; 9 nucleotides align to TRBD1. The length of the CDR3 is 14 residues. The trim removed 5 bases at V and 7 bases at J, leaving 8 bases unmatched. Germline V CDR1 and CDR2: MGHRA, YSYEKL. For the CDR3, the DNA is TGCGCCAGCAGCACCCACAGGGGGCGAGGTGGCTACACCTTC. Protein: CASSTHRGRGGYTF.

The rearrangement uses TRBV4-1 and TRBJ2-7; D call uncertain. The germline CDR1 and CDR2 sequences are MGHRA and YSYEKL. Between the trimmed V and J ends, which lost 1 base and 2 bases, there was a span of 9 bases. The CDR3 is 14 amino acids. As DNA, the CDR3 is TGCGCCAGCAGCCAAGGGTCCACACCCTACGAGCAGTACGTC. Encoded protein: CASSQGSTPYEQYV.

The chain carries TRBV6-4 and TRBJ2-2; a possible D gene is TRBD2 (5 bases). The germline V gene encodes CDR1 MRHNA and CDR2 SNTAGT. CDR3 length: 13 residues. Trimming removed 5 bases at V and 1 base at J, with 5 bases between. The CDR3, as DNA: TGTGCCAGCAGTCGGGAGAACACCGGGGAGCTGTTTTTT. Translated: CASSRENTGELFF.

The J gene is TRBJ2-7, the V gene TRBV7-9; tentative D call: TRBD1 (6 bases). Trimming took off 6 bases at V and 5 bases at J, with 11 bases between the two ends. From germline, CDR1 is SEHNR and CDR2 FQNEAQ (reference sequence). The CDR3 consists of 12 residues. CDR3 sequence (DNA): TGTGCCAGCAGTCATGGGGGCAACGAGCAGTACTTC. It codes for CASSHGGNEQYF.

The sample holds a few counts of this clone. The DNA for the CDR3 is TGTGCCAGCAGCTTATGGGGACAGAGAAACACCATATATTTT. Translation: CASSLWGQRNTIYF. V and J are TRBV11-2 and TRBJ1-3, with 7 bases that match TRBD1. V gave up 2 bases and J gave up 5 bases; unmatched junction bases: 3. The CDR3 consists of 14 residues. From germline, CDR1 is SGHAT and CDR2 FQNNGV.

J is TRBJ2-7 and V is TRBV11-2; 12 bases align to TRBD2. The CDR3 length is 14 residues. Germline values: CDR1 SGHAT, CDR2 FQNNGV. With 6 bases clipped from V and 4 bases from J, the junction kept 4 bases outside the gene matches. The CDR3 sequence is CASSRGLAGYEQYF. The CDR3 DNA follows: TGTGCCAGCAGTCGGGGACTAGCGGGTTACGAGCAGTACTTC.

This chain joins TRBV5-1 and TRBJ2-1; 10 bases fit TRBD2. CDR3 length: 19 amino acids. V gave up 6 bases and J gave up 4 bases; unmatched junction bases: 19. Germline loops: CDR1 SGHRS, CDR2 YFSETQ. The CDR3 loop reads CASNREASGSKAYYNEQFF. CDR3 DNA: TGCGCCAGCAATCGGGAAGCTAGCGGGAGTAAAGCGTATTACAATGAGCAGTTCTTC.

The chain is built from TRBV18 and TRBJ2-7, with 7 bases fitting TRBD1. Trimming removed 6 bases from V and 2 bases from J; junction bases left unmatched: 7. The CDR3 spans 14 residues. Germline lookup yields CDR1 KGHSH and CDR2 LQKENI. The chain's CDR3 is CASSPGQAPYEQYV. The CDR3 nucleotides are TGTGCCAGCTCTCCCGGACAGGCGCCCTACGAGCAGTACGTC.

The gene calls are TRBV6-5 and TRBJ2-2, with D maybe TRBD2 (6 bases). This CDR3 is built from 16 residues. Germline V lookup: CDR1 MNHEY, CDR2 SVGAGI. V lost 2 bases to trimming and J lost 6 bases, with 16 bases between them. The CDR3, as DNA: TGTGCCAGCAGTTACCGGGCTGGAGGAGGGGCCGGGGAGCTGTTTTTT. Translating it yields CASSYRAGGGAGELFF.